This T cell receptor (beta chain) came from a study of OX40 agonist ivuxolimab in advanced cancers. Trimming cost V 0 bases and J 0 bases, with 10 bases left between them. In germline, CDR1 is SGHRS, CDR2 YFSETQ. CDR3 length: 15 residues. In this sample, this clone turned up once. TCRdb's table, derived via immunoSEQ multiplex PCR, lists solely in-frame clones and lacks some. The sample has approximately 90,000 clones; roughly 88% are singletons. The sample consisted of CD4+ or CD8+ T cells sorted from blood, taken in a trial of the OX40 agonist ivuxolimab. The sequence was collected from an adult with an advanced solid tumor such as melanoma, head and neck, liver or kidney cancer. The chain couples TRBV5-1 to TRBJ2-7; possibly TRBD2 for D (6 bases). CDR3 protein: CASSLVGGPSYEQYF. The CDR3 DNA reads as TGCGCCAGCAGCTTGGTGGGGGGACCCTCCTACGAGCAGTACTTC.